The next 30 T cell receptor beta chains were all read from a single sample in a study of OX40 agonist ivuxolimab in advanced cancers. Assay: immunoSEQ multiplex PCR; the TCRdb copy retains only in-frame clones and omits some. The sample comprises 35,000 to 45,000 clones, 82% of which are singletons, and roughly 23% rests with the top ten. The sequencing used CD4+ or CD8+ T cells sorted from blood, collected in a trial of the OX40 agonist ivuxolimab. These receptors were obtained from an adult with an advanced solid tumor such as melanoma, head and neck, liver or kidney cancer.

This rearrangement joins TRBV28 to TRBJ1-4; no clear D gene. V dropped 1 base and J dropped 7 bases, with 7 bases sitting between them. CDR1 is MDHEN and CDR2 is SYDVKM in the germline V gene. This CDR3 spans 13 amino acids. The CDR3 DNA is TGTGCCAGCAGTTTATTGGGAGGTGAAAAACTGTTTTTT. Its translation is CASSLLGGEKLFF.

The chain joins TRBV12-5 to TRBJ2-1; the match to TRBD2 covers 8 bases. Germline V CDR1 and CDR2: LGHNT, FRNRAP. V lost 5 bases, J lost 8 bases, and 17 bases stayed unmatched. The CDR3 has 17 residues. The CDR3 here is CASGQAGGERGHDEQFF. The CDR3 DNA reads TGTGCTAGTGGTCAGGCCGGGGGCGAGCGGGGGCACGATGAGCAGTTCTTC.

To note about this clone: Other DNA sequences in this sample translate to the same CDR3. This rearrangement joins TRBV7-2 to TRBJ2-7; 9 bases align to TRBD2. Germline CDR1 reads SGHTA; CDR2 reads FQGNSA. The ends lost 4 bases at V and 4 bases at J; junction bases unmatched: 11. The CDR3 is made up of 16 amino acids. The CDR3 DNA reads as TGTGCCAGCAGCTGGGCGGGAGGGGGCAGAGGGTACGAGCAGTACTTC. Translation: CASSWAGGGRGYEQYF. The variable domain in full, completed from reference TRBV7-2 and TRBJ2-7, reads GAGVSQSPSNKVTEKGKDVELRCDPISGHTALYWYRQSLGQGLEFLIYFQGNSAPDKSGLPSDRFSAERTGGSVSTLTIQRTQQEDSAVYLCASSWAGGGRGYEQYFGPGTRLTVT.

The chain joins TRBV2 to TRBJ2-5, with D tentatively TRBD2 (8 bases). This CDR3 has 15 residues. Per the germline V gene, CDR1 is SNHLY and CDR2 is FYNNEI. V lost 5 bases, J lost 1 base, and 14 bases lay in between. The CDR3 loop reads CASSREGAVQETQYF. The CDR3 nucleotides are TGTGCCAGCAGTCGGGAGGGGGCCGTCCAAGAGACCCAGTACTTC.

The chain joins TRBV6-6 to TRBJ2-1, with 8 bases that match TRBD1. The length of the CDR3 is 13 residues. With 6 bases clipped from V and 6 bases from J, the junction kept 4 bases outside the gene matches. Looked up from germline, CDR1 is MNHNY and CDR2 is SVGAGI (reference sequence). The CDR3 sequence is CASSLTGGNEQFF. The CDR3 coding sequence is TGTGCCAGCAGCTTAACAGGGGGCAATGAGCAGTTCTTC.

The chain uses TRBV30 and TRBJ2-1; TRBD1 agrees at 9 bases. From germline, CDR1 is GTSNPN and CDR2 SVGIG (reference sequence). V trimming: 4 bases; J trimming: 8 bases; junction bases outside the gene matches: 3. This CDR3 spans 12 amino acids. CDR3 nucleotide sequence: TGTGCCTGGAAAGGACAGGGGCATGAGCAGTTCTTC. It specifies CAWKGQGHEQFF.

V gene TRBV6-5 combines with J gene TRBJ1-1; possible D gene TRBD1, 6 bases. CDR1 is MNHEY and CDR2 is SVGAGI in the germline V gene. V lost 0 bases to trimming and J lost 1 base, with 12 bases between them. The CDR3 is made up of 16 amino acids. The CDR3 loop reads CASSYSFGTQNTEAFF. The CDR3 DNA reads TGTGCCAGCAGTTACTCCTTTGGGACACAGAACACTGAAGCTTTCTTT.

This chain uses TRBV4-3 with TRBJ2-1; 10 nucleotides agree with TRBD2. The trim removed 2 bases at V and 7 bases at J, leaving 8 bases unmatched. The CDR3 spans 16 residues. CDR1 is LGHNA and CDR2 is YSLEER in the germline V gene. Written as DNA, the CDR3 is TGCGCCAGCAGCCAAAGATACCCTAGCGGGAGAAATGAGCAGTTCTTC. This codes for CASSQRYPSGRNEQFF.

CDR3 region: CASSAAYEQYF. Written as DNA, the CDR3 is TGCGCCAGCAGCGCGGCCTACGAGCAGTACTTC. This sequence joins TRBV5-1 and TRBJ2-7; D gene uncertain. The CDR3 sequence is 11 residues long. Per germline, CDR1 SGHRS and CDR2 YFSETQ. V lost 4 bases to trimming and J lost 2 bases, with 4 bases between them.

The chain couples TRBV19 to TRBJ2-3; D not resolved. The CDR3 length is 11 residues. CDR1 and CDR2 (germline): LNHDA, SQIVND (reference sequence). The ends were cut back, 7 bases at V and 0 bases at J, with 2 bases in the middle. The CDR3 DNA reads TGTGCCAGTATAAGCACAGATACGCAGTATTTT. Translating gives CASISTDTQYF.

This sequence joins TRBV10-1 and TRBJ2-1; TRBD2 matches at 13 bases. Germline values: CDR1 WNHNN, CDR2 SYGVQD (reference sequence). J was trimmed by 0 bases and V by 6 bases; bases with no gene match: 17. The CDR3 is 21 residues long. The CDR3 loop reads CASRGPQGGTSGIRSYNEQFF. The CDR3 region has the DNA TGCGCCAGCAGGGGGCCCCAGGGCGGGACTAGCGGGATCCGCTCCTACAATGAGCAGTTCTTC.

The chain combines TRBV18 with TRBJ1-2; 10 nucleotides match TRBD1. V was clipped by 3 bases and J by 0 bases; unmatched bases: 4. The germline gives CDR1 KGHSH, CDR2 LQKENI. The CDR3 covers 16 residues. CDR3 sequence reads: CASSPTGTGANYGYTF. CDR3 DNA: TGTGCCAGCTCACCGACCGGGACAGGGGCTAACTATGGCTACACCTTC.

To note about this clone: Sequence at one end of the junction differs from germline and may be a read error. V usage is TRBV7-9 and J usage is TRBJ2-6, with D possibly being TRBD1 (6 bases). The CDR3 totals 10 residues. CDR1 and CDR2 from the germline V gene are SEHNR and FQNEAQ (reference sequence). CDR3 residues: CASSSQGVAF. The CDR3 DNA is TGTGCCAGCAGCTCACAGGGAGTGGCTTTC.

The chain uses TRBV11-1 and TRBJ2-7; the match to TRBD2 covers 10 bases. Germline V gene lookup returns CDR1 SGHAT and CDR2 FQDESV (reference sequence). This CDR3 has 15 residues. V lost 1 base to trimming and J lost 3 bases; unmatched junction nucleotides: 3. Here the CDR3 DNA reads TGTGCCAGCAGCTTAGGGGCTAGCGGGAGCTACGAGCAGTACTTC. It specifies CASSLGASGSYEQYF.

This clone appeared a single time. CDR3: CASSGLSRIGYTF. The CDR3 nucleotides are TGTGCCAGCAGTGGTCTGTCTAGGATCGGCTACACCTTC. This chain links TRBV27 with TRBJ1-2; D not resolved. The CDR3 length is 13 residues. Germline V gene data show CDR1 as MNHEY and CDR2 as SMNVEV (reference sequence). V was clipped by 5 bases and J by 8 bases, with 15 bases between them.

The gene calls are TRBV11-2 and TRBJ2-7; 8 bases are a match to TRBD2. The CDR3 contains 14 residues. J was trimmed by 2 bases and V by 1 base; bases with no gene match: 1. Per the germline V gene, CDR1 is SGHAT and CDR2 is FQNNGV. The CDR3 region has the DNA TGTGCCAGCAGCTTAGCGGGAGGGACCTACGAGCAGTACTTC. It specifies CASSLAGGTYEQYF.

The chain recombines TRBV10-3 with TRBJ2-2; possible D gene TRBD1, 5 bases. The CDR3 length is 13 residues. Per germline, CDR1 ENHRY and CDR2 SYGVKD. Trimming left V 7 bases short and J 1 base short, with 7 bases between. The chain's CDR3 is CAIKDRNTGELFF. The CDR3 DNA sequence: TGTGCCATCAAAGACAGGAACACCGGGGAGCTGTTTTTT.

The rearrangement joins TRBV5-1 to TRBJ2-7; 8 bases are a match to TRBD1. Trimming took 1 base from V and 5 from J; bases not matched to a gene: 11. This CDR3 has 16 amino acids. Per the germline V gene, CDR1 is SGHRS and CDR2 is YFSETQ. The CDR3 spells CASSLHQTGVKNEQYF. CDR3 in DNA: TGCGCCAGCAGCTTGCATCAGACAGGGGTAAAAAACGAGCAGTACTTC.

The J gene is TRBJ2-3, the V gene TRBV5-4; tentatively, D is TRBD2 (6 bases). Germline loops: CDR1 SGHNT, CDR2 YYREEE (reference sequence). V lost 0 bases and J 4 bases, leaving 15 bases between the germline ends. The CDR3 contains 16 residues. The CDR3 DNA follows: TGTGCCAGCAGCTTGGAGAGGTCGGAGGGATCAGATACGCAGTATTTT. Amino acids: CASSLERSEGSDTQYF.

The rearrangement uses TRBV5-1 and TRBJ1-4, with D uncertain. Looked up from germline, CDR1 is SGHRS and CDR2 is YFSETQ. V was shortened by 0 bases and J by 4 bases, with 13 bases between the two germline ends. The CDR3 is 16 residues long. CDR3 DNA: TGCGCCAGCAGCTTGGAGGGTTCTAGAGATAATGAAAAACTGTTTTTT. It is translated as CASSLEGSRDNEKLFF.

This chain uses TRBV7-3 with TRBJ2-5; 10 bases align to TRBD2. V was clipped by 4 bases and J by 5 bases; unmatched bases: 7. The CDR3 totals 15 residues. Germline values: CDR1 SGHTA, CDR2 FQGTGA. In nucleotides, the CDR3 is TGTGCCAGCAGCTCCCGGACTAGCGGTCCGGAGACCCAGTACTTC. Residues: CASSSRTSGPETQYF.

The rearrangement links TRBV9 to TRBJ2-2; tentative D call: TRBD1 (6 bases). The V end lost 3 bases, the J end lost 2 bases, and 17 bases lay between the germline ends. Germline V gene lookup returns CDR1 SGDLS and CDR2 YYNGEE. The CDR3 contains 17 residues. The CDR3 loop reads CASSAQLGQINTGELFF. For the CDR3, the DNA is TGTGCCAGCAGCGCCCAACTCGGACAGATTAACACCGGGGAGCTGTTTTTT.

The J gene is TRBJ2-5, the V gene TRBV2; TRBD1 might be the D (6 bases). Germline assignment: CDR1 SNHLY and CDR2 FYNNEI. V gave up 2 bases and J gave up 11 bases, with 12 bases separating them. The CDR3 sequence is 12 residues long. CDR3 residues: CASSESGGKQYF. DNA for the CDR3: TGTGCCAGCAGTGAATCTGGGGGCAAGCAGTACTTC.

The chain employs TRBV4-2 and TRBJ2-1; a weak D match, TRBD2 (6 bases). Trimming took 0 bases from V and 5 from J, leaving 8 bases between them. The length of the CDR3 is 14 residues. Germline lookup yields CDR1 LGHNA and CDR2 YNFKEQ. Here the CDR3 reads CASSQELAHNEQFF. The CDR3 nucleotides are TGTGCCAGCAGCCAAGAACTAGCCCACAATGAGCAGTTCTTC.

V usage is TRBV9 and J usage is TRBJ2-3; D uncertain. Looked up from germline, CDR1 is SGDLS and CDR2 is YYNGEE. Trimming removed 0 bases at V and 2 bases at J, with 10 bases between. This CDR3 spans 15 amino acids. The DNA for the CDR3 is TGTGCCAGCAGCGTAGATGGCAGCCACACAGATACGCAGTATTTT. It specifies CASSVDGSHTDTQYF.

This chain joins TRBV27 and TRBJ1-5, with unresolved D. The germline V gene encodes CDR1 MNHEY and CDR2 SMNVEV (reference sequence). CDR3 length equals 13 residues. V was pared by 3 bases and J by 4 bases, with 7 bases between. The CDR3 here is CASSFRENQPQHF. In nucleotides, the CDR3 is TGTGCCAGCAGTTTTAGGGAAAATCAGCCCCAGCATTTT.

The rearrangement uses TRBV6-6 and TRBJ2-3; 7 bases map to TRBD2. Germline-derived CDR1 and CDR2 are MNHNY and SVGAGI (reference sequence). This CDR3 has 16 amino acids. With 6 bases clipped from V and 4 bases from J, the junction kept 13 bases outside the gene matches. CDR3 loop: CASRNSGLGSPDTQYF. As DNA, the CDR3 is TGTGCCAGCAGAAACTCCGGACTAGGCTCGCCAGATACGCAGTATTTT.

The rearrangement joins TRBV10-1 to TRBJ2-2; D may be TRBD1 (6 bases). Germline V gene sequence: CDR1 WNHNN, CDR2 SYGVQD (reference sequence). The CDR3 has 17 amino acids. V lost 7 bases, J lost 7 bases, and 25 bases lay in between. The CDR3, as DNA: TGCGCCAGCACCGAGAGGAATGGGTCAGGGGAATACGGGGAGCTGTTTTTT. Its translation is CASTERNGSGEYGELFF.

The CDR3 is CASSLATRDNPETWYF. CDR3 DNA: TGTGCCAGCAGCTTAGCGACCCGGGACAACCCGGAAACTTGGTACTTC. J is TRBJ2-7 and V is TRBV7-8, with a weak D call TRBD1 (6 bases). Germline values: CDR1 SGHVS, CDR2 FQNEAQ. Deletions cut 0 bases from V and 12 bases from J, with 24 bases between. There are 16 residues in the CDR3.

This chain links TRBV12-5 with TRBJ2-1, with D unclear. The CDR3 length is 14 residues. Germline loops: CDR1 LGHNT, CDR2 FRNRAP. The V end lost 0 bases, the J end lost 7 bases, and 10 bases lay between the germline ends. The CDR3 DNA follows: TGTGCTAGTGGTTTGGTACGGCCAGATAATGAGCAGTTCTTC. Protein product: CASGLVRPDNEQFF. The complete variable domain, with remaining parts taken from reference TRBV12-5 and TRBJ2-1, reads DARVTQTPRHKVTEMGQEVTMRCQPILGHNTVFWYRQTMMQGLELLAYFRNRAPLDDSGMPKDRFSAEMPDATLATLKIQPSEPRDSAVYFCASGLVRPDNEQFFGPGTRLTVL.